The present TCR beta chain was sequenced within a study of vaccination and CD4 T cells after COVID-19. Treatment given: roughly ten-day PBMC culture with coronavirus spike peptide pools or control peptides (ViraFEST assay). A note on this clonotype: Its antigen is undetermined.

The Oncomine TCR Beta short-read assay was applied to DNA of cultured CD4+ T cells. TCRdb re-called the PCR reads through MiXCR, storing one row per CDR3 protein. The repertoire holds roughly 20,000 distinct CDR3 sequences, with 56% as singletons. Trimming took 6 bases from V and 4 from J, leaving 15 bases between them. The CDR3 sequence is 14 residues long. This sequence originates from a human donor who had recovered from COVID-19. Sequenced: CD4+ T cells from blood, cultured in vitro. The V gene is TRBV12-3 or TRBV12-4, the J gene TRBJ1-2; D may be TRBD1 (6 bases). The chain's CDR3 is CASSVAGQTYGYTF. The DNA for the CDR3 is TGTGCCAGCAGCGTAGCGGGACAAACCTATGGCTACACCTTC.